The present entry profiles one TCR beta chain with its context. The sample originates from a study of T cell changes during pregnancy in multiple sclerosis. The CDR3 extends over 15 amino acids. CDR1 SGHDN and CDR2 FVKESK come from the germline V gene. V trimming: 2 bases; J trimming: 1 base; junction bases outside the gene matches: 4. Sequencing used immunoSEQ multiplex PCR; TCRdb keeps in-frame clones, though not all of them. The data hold tens of thousands of clones, with around 92% observed a single time. The receptor was derived from a female donor with multiple sclerosis, enrolled in a pregnancy study. The V call is TRBV14, the J call TRBJ2-7; TRBD2 aligns across 8 bases. This sample comprised peripheral blood, obtained before pregnancy. CDR3 sequence: CASSQRTSRSYEQYF. Written as DNA, the CDR3 is TGTGCCAGCAGCCAACGGACTAGCAGGTCCTACGAGCAGTACTTC.